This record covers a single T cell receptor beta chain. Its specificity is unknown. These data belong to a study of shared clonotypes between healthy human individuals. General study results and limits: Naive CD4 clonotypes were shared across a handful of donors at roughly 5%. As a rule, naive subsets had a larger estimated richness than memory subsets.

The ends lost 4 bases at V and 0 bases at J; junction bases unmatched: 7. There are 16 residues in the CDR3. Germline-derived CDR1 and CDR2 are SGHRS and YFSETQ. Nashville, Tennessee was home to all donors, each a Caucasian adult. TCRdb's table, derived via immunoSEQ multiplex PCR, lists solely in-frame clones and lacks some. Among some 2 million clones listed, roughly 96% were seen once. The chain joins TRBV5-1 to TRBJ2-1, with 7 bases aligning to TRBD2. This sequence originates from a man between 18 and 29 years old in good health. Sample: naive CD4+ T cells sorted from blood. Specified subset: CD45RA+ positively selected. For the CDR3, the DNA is TGCGCCAGCAGCGCTGGACTAGGTTTCTCCTACAATGAGCAGTTCTTC. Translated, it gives CASSAGLGFSYNEQFF.